This TCR beta chain originates from a study of human T cells and chemical hapten exposure (TCRdb year 2021). About the study as a whole: For sensitization, 2% DPC in acetone was applied to a roughly 2 cm by roughly 2 cm area of upper inner arm skin. Patients additionally received weekly therapeutic DPC doses to the scalp throughout the roughly 25-week study period. Patch testing was done on the upper back using Finn chambers containing 0.01% DPC, and results were scored after 6 days according to International Contact Dermatitis Research Group standards. Alopecia areata with under or over 50% scalp involvement, alopecia totalis and alopecia universalis were represented in the patient cohort, which was mostly female. Libraries were pooled for sequencing, and per-sample TCR yields varied mainly because of small differences in library volumes within the pool. This study followed changes in the peripheral blood TCR repertoire in vivo during primary and secondary sensitization of alopecia patients to the hapten diphenylcyclopropenone (DPC). Patient blood was sampled pre-sensitization (week 0) and at 2, 6 and about 24 weeks after DPC sensitization. For TCR sequencing, blood came from some 31 alopecia patients at anywhere from one to four time points (pre-sensitization, 2, 6 and 24 weeks). Overall study results and their limits: All patients had alopecia, a presumed autoimmune disease, so their immune response might differ from that of healthy individuals. No change with DPC sensitization was found in the number of TCRs above 1 in 1000 frequency, and no evidence of global repertoire structure alterations was found. Patch test score correlated positively with the number of PT1 expanded TCRs, reaching significance at thresholds 8, 16 and 32 but not at 4. Significantly more large CDR3 similarity clusters were formed by expanded TCRs than by pre-sensitization or healthy control sets, consistent with antigen-driven responses. Repeated subsampling changed both the strength of the expansion versus patch-test correlation and the threshold at which that correlation became significant.

Read against the paper, the sample's time point label means: patch test 1, 2 weeks after DPC sensitization. The treatment or condition label for this specimen denotes: therapeutic diphenylcyclopropenone sensitization with weekly scalp DPC. At every patch-test visit, the blood draw took place before the patch test was put on. Patients were considered eligible if aged 18 to 70, diagnosed with alopecia and deemed suitable for DPC therapy, and patients were excluded if pregnant. Total RNA was extracted from unfractionated whole blood that had been collected in Tempus Blood RNA tubes. Libraries came from RACE. The listed sequencing device is NextSeq 500. During library preparation, unique molecular identifiers were attached to individual cDNA molecules so that TCRs could be counted quantitatively and reproducibly. Both TCR alpha and TCR beta chains were sequenced from each blood RNA sample. The published analysis was carried out like this. A median of about 100,000 TCRs per sample was observed, with a range of 23,224 to 690,600. The Decombinator software suite was used to annotate the V, J and CDR3 of the TCR reads. For the PS versus PT1 abundance plots, all samples were subsampled to the same number of TCRs (28,000). TCRs were defined as expanded if absent before sensitization and observed at least eight times at the 2-week time point. TCRdb applied fastp at Q25 and MiXCR to the public reads, then kept only in-frame beta chains. Merged by CDR3 protein, the rows form single entries marked with the most common genes and DNA. TCRdb's processing, not the study's, gives the V and J calls here. In this sample the table shows 90,000 or so distinct CDR3 sequences, about 10% of which occur a single time. About 2% of the sample is held by the ten biggest clonotypes.

With regard to this clonotype: Its antigen specificity is not known. The sample holds no much larger clone one base away, and base qualities are not on file.

This specimen consisted of whole blood, obtained in connection with sensitization to the hapten diphenylcyclopropenone (DPC). This sequence originates from a man aged 40-49 years with alopecia areata. Some clones in this sample may be carry-over from other donors' samples.

The CDR3 here reads CASRVGETSTDTQYF. The DNA sequence reads TGTGCCAGCAGAGTCGGAGAGACTAGCACAGATACGCAGTATTTT. The rearranged chain carries TRBV11-1 and TRBJ2-3, with the D gene not clear enough to name. V is pared back by 6 bases and J by 0 bases, with 13 bases lying between the germline termini. CDR1 and CDR2 are drawn from the germline V gene (reference sequence): SGHAT, FQDESV. The CDR3 goes from the cysteine to the phenylalanine over 15 residues. The retained sequence is limited to the CDR3, 45 bases, with the frame set at the first base.